These 22 T cell receptor beta chains were all obtained from the same sample, sequenced in a study of OX40 agonist ivuxolimab in advanced cancers. The protocol was immunoSEQ multiplex PCR, while the TCRdb copy is restricted to in-frame clones and leaves out a portion. The data hold about 73,000 clones, with roughly 85% observed a single time. The starting material was CD4+ or CD8+ T cells sorted from blood, obtained in a trial of the OX40 agonist ivuxolimab. The source of these receptors is an adult with an advanced solid tumor such as melanoma, head and neck, liver or kidney cancer.

The V and J genes are TRBV11-1 and TRBJ2-2; D gene uncertain. V lost 3 bases and J lost 6, with 2 bases in between. The CDR3 consists of 11 residues. From germline, CDR1 is SGHAT and CDR2 FQDESV (reference sequence). The CDR3 sequence is CASSLAGELFF. Here the CDR3 DNA reads TGTGCCAGCAGCTTGGCCGGGGAGCTGTTTTTT.

In this sample, this clone turned up a few times. The chain links TRBV29-1 to TRBJ2-5, with 10 nucleotides matching TRBD1. Germline V gene data show CDR1 as SQVTM and CDR2 as ANQGSEA. The CDR3 contains 13 residues. The trim removed 7 bases at V and 4 bases at J, leaving 6 bases unmatched. The CDR3 DNA reads TGCAGCGCCAGCCGGACAGGGGGAGAGACCCAGTACTTC. Its protein is CSASRTGGETQYF.

The chain combines TRBV19 with TRBJ2-4; D call uncertain. Germline V gives CDR1 LNHDA, CDR2 SQIVND (reference sequence). The CDR3 is 15 residues long. Trimming cost V 4 bases and J 5 bases, with 15 bases left between them. The CDR3 DNA reads as TGTGCCAGTAGTACCCGGACCGAATCTCAAAACATTCAGTACTTC. As protein: CASSTRTESQNIQYF.

V and J are TRBV5-4 and TRBJ1-6, with a weak D call TRBD1 (5 bases). Germline V gives CDR1 SGHNT, CDR2 YYREEE (reference sequence). The V and J ends lost 4 bases and 7 bases respectively, with 15 bases between them. The CDR3 spans 15 residues. The CDR3 loop is CASSREGLRNSPLHF. The CDR3 DNA sequence: TGTGCCAGCAGCAGGGAGGGGTTGAGGAATTCACCCCTCCACTTT.

This chain uses TRBV7-9 with TRBJ2-5; D assignment may be TRBD1 or TRBD2 (6 bases each). The germline gives CDR1 SEHNR, CDR2 FQNEAQ (reference sequence). The CDR3 loop spans 14 amino acids. V was trimmed by 4 bases and J by 5 bases, leaving 14 bases between them. CDR3 nucleotides: TGTGCCAGCAGCTCACAGGGAGGTGGCGAGACCCAGTACTTC. This translates into CASSSQGGGETQYF.

This clone was observed a few times. The rearrangement links TRBV2 to TRBJ2-4; a possible D gene is TRBD1 (5 bases). The germline V gene encodes CDR1 SNHLY and CDR2 FYNNEI. Trimming shortened V by 5 bases and J by 8 bases, and 22 bases separated the two germline ends. The CDR3 consists of 16 residues. CDR3 amino acids: CASSILWGVGRDIQYF. In DNA, the CDR3 is TGTGCCAGCAGTATTCTCTGGGGCGTGGGTAGGGACATTCAGTACTTC.

Here the CDR3 DNA reads TGTGCCAGCAGCTTGGCCGGGACAGTCTCCTACGAGCAGTACTTC. Amino acids: CASSLAGTVSYEQYF. The V and J genes are TRBV5-8 and TRBJ2-7; 7 nucleotides match TRBD1. CDR1 SGHTS and CDR2 YDEGEE come from the germline V gene. CDR3 length equals 15 residues. V lost 0 bases and J lost 0; bases outside the gene matches: 3.

V and J are TRBV29-1 and TRBJ1-1, with TRBD1 identical over 8 bases. V lost 2 bases and J lost 6; bases outside the gene matches: 2. CDR1 SQVTM and CDR2 ANQGSEA come from the germline V gene. This CDR3 region has 12 residues. The CDR3 protein is CSVENRGAEAFF. For the CDR3, the DNA is TGCAGCGTTGAAAACAGGGGGGCTGAAGCTTTCTTT.

CDR3 region: CASSSDANTEAFF. The CDR3 DNA reads TGTGCCAGCAGCAGTGATGCGAACACTGAAGCTTTCTTT. V and J are TRBV6-1 and TRBJ1-1; the D is unclear. V gave up 6 bases and J gave up 1 base, with 9 bases separating them. The germline CDR1 and CDR2 sequences are MNHNS and SASEGT. The CDR3 is made up of 13 amino acids.

The rearrangement joins TRBV9 to TRBJ1-6; 11 bases fit TRBD1. The CDR3 has 15 amino acids. V was pared by 3 bases and J by 10 bases, with 6 bases of the junction left unmatched. CDR1 and CDR2 from the germline V gene are SGDLS and YYNGEE. The CDR3 here is CASSAGTGGGSPLHF. CDR3 bases: TGTGCCAGCAGCGCCGGGACAGGGGGAGGATCACCCCTCCACTTT. The full variable domain, rest sourced from reference TRBV9 and TRBJ1-6, is DSGVTQTPKHLITATGQRVTLRCSPRSGDLSVYWYQQSLDQGLQFLIQYYNGEERAKGNILERFSAQQFPDLHSELNLSSLELGDSALYFCASSAGTGGGSPLHFGNGTRLTVT.

This clone has only a few counts. The V call is TRBV10-3, the J call TRBJ2-5, with a tentative D call TRBD2 (6 bases). The CDR3 runs 14 residues. The ends were cut back, 6 bases at V and 5 bases at J, with 16 bases in the middle. Per germline, CDR1 ENHRY and CDR2 SYGVKD. The CDR3 nucleotides read TGTGCCATCAGCCAGGGACTCCCAGGGGAGACCCAGTACTTC. It specifies CAISQGLPGETQYF.

This chain uses TRBV30 with TRBJ2-5; D is unclear. Looked up from germline, CDR1 is GTSNPN and CDR2 is SVGIG (reference sequence). V was clipped by 0 bases and J by 5 bases, with 4 bases between them. The CDR3 sequence is 11 residues long. The CDR3 nucleotides read TGTGCCTGGAGTGTTTTGGAGACCCAGTACTTC. Protein sequence: CAWSVLETQYF. Supplemented by reference TRBV30 and TRBJ2-5, the full variable domain reads SQTIHQWPATLVQPVGSPLSLECTVEGTSNPNLYWYRQAAGRGLQLLFYSVGIGQISSEVPQNLSASRPQDRQFILSSKKLLLSDSGFYLCAWSVLETQYFGPGTRLLVL.

CDR3 coding DNA: TGTGCCAGCTCACCAAGTTCAGGGGACTACGAGCAGTACTTC. Its protein product is CASSPSSGDYEQYF. J is TRBJ2-7 and V is TRBV18, with D possibly matching TRBD1 (6 bases). The CDR3 contains 14 residues. Trimming stripped 2 bases from V and 3 bases from J, with 11 bases between. Germline V gene data show CDR1 as KGHSH and CDR2 as LQKENI.

This sequence joins TRBV5-5 and TRBJ1-3, with D uncertain. Per germline, CDR1 SGHKS and CDR2 YYEKEE (reference sequence). The V and J ends lost 3 bases and 4 bases respectively, with 14 bases between them. The CDR3 consists of 15 residues. The CDR3 spells CASSSQTGAGNTIYF. DNA of the CDR3: TGTGCCAGCAGCTCACAGACTGGAGCCGGAAACACCATATATTTT. Based on the CDR3 plus reference TRBV5-5 and TRBJ1-3, the full variable domain is DAGVTQSPTHLIKTRGQQVTLRCSPISGHKSVSWYQQVLGQGPQFIFQYYEKEERGRGNFPDRFSARQFPNYSSELNVNALLLGDSALYLCASSSQTGAGNTIYFGEGSWLTVV.

V and J are TRBV10-1 and TRBJ1-4; D unresolved. Germline V gives CDR1 WNHNN, CDR2 SYGVQD (reference sequence). V lost 0 bases, J lost 0 bases, and 8 bases lay in between. This CDR3 has 16 residues. In DNA form, the CDR3 reads TGCGCCAGCAGTGAGTCCAATGGATCAACTAATGAAAAACTGTTTTTT. Translating gives CASSESNGSTNEKLFF.

The genes are TRBV7-6 and TRBJ1-3, with D unresolved. Germline assignment: CDR1 SGHVS and CDR2 FNYEAQ. The CDR3 has 16 residues. The ends were cut back, 1 base at V and 1 base at J, with 11 bases in the middle. CDR3 residues: CASSLEQRTSGNTIYF. CDR3 nucleotides: TGTGCCAGCAGCTTAGAACAGCGGACTTCTGGAAACACCATATATTTT.

CDR3 sequence: CASTFMDRSNQPQHF. CDR3 DNA: TGTGCCAGTACCTTCATGGACAGGTCGAACCAGCCCCAGCATTTT. The chain carries TRBV19 and TRBJ1-5, with 7 positions matching TRBD1. Germline values: CDR1 LNHDA, CDR2 SQIVND (reference sequence). The CDR3 has 15 amino acids. The V and J ends lost 7 bases and 7 bases, in that order; junction bases with no gene match: 13.

The chain has TRBV13 and TRBJ1-6; D gene uncertain. The CDR3 spans 14 residues. Germline V CDR1 and CDR2: PRHDT, FYEKMQ (reference sequence). Trimming stripped 0 bases from V and 6 bases from J, with 6 bases between. CDR3 residues: CASSLGGFNSPLHF. The CDR3 nucleotides read TGTGCCAGCAGCTTAGGGGGATTTAATTCACCCCTCCACTTT. Combining the CDR3 with reference TRBV13 and TRBJ1-6 gives the whole variable domain AAGVIQSPRHLIKEKRETATLKCYPIPRHDTVYWYQQGPGQDPQFLISFYEKMQSDKGSIPDRFSAQQFSDYHSELNMSSLELGDSALYFCASSLGGFNSPLHFGNGTRLTVT.

This chain connects TRBV7-2 to TRBJ1-5; D might be TRBD1 (5 bases). The CDR3 totals 16 residues. Per the germline V gene, CDR1 is SGHTA and CDR2 is FQGNSA. With 4 bases removed from V and 7 bases from J, the gap between germline ends came to 20 bases. CDR3 DNA: TGTGCCAGCAGCTCTCACAGAAACCGGGGGATCCAGCCCCAGCATTTT. It specifies CASSSHRNRGIQPQHF.

The table lists this clone with a count of one. The V and J genes are TRBV10-3 and TRBJ1-6; D is uncertain. Germline assignment: CDR1 ENHRY and CDR2 SYGVKD. The V gene lost 0 bases and the J gene lost 10 bases, with 13 bases spanning the gap. The CDR3 extends over 15 amino acids. The CDR3 region is CAISESKGLKSPLHF. CDR3 bases: TGTGCCATCAGTGAGTCGAAGGGTCTAAAATCACCCCTCCACTTT.

V gene TRBV5-1 combines with J gene TRBJ1-3; D is unresolved. Germline values: CDR1 SGHRS, CDR2 YFSETQ. The CDR3 is 16 residues long. The ends were cut back, 0 bases at V and 0 bases at J, with 10 bases in the middle. The chain's CDR3 is CASSLDSHNSGNTIYF. For the CDR3, the DNA is TGCGCCAGCAGCTTGGACAGTCATAACTCTGGAAACACCATATATTTT.

The chain combines TRBV29-1 with TRBJ2-2; D tentatively reads TRBD1 or TRBD2 (5 bases each). The CDR3 is made up of 12 amino acids. V was shortened by 7 bases and J by 4 bases, with 10 bases between the two germline ends. Per germline, CDR1 SQVTM and CDR2 ANQGSEA. The CDR3 sequence is CSEGPTTGELFF. The CDR3 region has the DNA TGCAGCGAGGGACCAACCACCGGGGAGCTGTTTTTT.